The clone carrying this T cell receptor (beta chain) was seen repeatedly, ten times or more. What it recognizes is unknown. Germline V gene lookup returns CDR1 SGDLS and CDR2 YYNGEE. This CDR3 is 12 amino acids long. V shed 4 bases, J shed 6 bases, and the junction held 2 bases outside the gene matches. The data belong to a study of T cells after yellow fever vaccination. Synthesis of TCR cDNA relied on 5'RACE template switching, which attached a universal primer site and UMIs. TCRdb reprocessed the 5' RACE reads via MiXCR and lists one record per CDR3 protein. Among hundreds of thousands of distinct CDR3 sequences, around an eighth were seen once, and the ten largest hold about 15%. Study-wide findings and caveats: Overlap between CD4 and CD8 compartments was detected for a small share of clonotypes. A weaker but faster secondary response was observed, peaking on day 5 versus 15.

The sample consisted of PBMCs, taken on the day of the yellow fever booster vaccination. The chain joins TRBV9 to TRBJ2-7; 9 nucleotides align to TRBD2. The receptor comes from a man aged 30-40 years who received the YFV17D yellow fever vaccine. As DNA, the CDR3 is TGTGCCAGCAGCATGACTAGCGGCGAGCAGTACTTC. Amino acid sequence: CASSMTSGEQYF.